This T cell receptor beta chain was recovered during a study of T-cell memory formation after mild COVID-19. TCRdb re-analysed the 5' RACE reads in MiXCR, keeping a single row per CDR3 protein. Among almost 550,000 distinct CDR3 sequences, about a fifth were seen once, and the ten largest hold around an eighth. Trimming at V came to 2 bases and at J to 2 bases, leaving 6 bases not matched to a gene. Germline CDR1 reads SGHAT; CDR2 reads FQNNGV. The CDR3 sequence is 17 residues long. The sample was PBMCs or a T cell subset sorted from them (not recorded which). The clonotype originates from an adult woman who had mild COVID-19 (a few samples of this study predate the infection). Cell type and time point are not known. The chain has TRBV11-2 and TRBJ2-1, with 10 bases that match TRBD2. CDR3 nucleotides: TGTGCCAGCAGCTTATCCTCTAGCGGGAGCACCTACAATGAGCAGTTCTTC. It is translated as CASSLSSSGSTYNEQFF.